The T cell receptor (beta chain) described here comes from a study of response to subunit inactivated influenza vaccine. Broader study findings: Researchers suggested that each seasonal influenza vaccination recruits few new T cells.

Comments on this clonotype: Its antigen is as yet unknown. A much larger clone sits a single nucleotide away, making a read error possible.

V shed 4 bases and J shed 10 bases, with 18 bases lying between them. There are 14 residues in the CDR3. From germline, CDR1 is SGHDT and CDR2 YYEEEE. A single record per CDR3 protein comes from TCRdb applying MiXCR to the RT-PCR reads. This table has 650,000 to 700,000 distinct CDR3 sequences, 15% to 19% appearing once. This rearrangement joins TRBV5-6 to TRBJ2-4, with D possibly TRBD1 on 5 matching bases. The material sequenced was PBMCs from blood, taken about 13 days after vaccination. The clonotype comes from a man aged 50-59 years who received an inactivated influenza vaccine. CDR3 nucleotides: TGTGCCAGCAGCCACCGAAGGACACCAGGGATTCAGTACTTC. Translating gives CASSHRRTPGIQYF.